Below are 29 T cell receptor beta chains sequenced from a single sample in a study of T cell responses to AZD1222 COVID-19 vaccine. The repertoire was sequenced with immunoSEQ multiplex PCR; TCRdb's copy has only in-frame clones and lacks some. The data contain fewer than 150,000 clones, 92% of them singletons. Sequenced here: peripheral blood, sampled 28 days after the second AZD1222 dose. Source of these receptors: an adult who received the AZD1222 COVID-19 vaccine.

This rearrangement joins TRBV6-5 to TRBJ1-1; TRBD1 might be the D (5 bases). Germline CDR1 is MNHEY and CDR2 is SVGAGI. The CDR3 totals 13 residues. The ends were cut back, 7 bases at V and 3 bases at J, with 12 bases in the middle. The CDR3 DNA sequence: TGTGCCAGCACAGGGCAGGAGTACACTGAAGCTTTCTTT. Translating gives CASTGQEYTEAFF.

V gene TRBV7-9 combines with J gene TRBJ1-2; D call uncertain. The germline V gene encodes CDR1 SEHNR and CDR2 FQNEAQ (reference sequence). The CDR3 has 11 residues. V was cut by 1 base and J by 8 bases, with 5 bases left in between. For the CDR3, the DNA is TGTGCCAGCAGCTTAGTTACCGGCTACACCTTC. Translated: CASSLVTGYTF.

This chain links TRBV28 with TRBJ1-2; a possible D gene is TRBD1 (6 bases). There are 14 residues in the CDR3. V was pared by 6 bases and J by 3 bases, with 14 bases between. Germline V gene lookup returns CDR1 MDHEN and CDR2 SYDVKM. Here the CDR3 reads CASSPGDIYYGYTF. The DNA of the CDR3 is TGTGCCAGCAGCCCCGGGGACATTTACTATGGCTACACCTTC.

The gene calls are TRBV11-2 and TRBJ1-2; D is uncertain. The CDR3 runs 16 residues. Deletions cut 1 base from V and 6 bases from J, with 18 bases between. Germline values: CDR1 SGHAT, CDR2 FQNNGV. CDR3 nucleotide sequence: TGTGCCAGCAGCTTAGGGGTGATAAGGGATATCGATGGCTACACCTTC. Its translation: CASSLGVIRDIDGYTF.

CDR3 sequence: CASSPGTADSPLHF. The CDR3 region has the DNA TGTGCCAGCAGCCCCGGGACGGCCGATTCACCCCTCCACTTT. The chain couples TRBV7-9 to TRBJ1-6, with a weak D call TRBD1 (5 bases). Germline CDR1 is SEHNR and CDR2 is FQNEAQ (reference sequence). This CDR3 comprises 14 residues. The V gene lost 5 bases and the J gene lost 8 bases, with 13 bases spanning the gap.

The J gene is TRBJ1-2, the V gene TRBV13, with no clear D. From germline, CDR1 is PRHDT and CDR2 FYEKMQ (reference sequence). The length of the CDR3 is 15 residues. Trimming pared 5 bases from V and 8 bases from J, leaving 21 bases between. As DNA, the CDR3 is TGTGCCAGCAGCCAACCCGAGGATACTCTATCCGGCTACACCTTC. It yields the protein CASSQPEDTLSGYTF.

The sample holds one count of this clone. V and J are TRBV12-3 or TRBV12-4 and TRBJ2-1; D ambiguous. The V and J ends lost 7 bases and 0 bases respectively, with 7 bases between them. The CDR3 runs to 13 residues. CDR3 coding DNA: TGTGCCAGCATACATAGCTCCTACAATGAGCAGTTCTTC. It codes for CASIHSSYNEQFF.

The rearrangement uses TRBV6-1 and TRBJ2-1; unclear D gene. The CDR3 is 12 amino acids. Germline V gene sequence: CDR1 MNHNS, CDR2 SASEGT. The germline V and J ends were trimmed by 4 bases and 7 bases, with 8 bases remaining between them. CDR3 sequence (DNA): TGTGCCAGCAGTGCAATTAGGAATGAGCAGTTCTTC. Protein: CASSAIRNEQFF.

The rearrangement joins TRBV7-9 to TRBJ1-1, with 8 bases aligning to TRBD1. This CDR3 is built from 18 residues. J gave up 5 bases and V 4 bases, and 18 bases lay outside the gene matches. Germline V lookup: CDR1 SEHNR, CDR2 FQNEAQ (reference sequence). DNA of the CDR3: TGTGCCAGCAGCTCCCAGACAGGGGCCTACCTCTCGGGGACTGAAGCTTTCTTT. It is translated as CASSSQTGAYLSGTEAFF.

The V call is TRBV5-6, the J call TRBJ1-1; TRBD1 is a possible D gene (5 bases). The germline V gene encodes CDR1 SGHDT and CDR2 YYEEEE. Trimming removed 2 bases from V and 7 bases from J, with 12 bases in between. This CDR3 comprises 13 residues. In DNA, the CDR3 is TGTGCCAGCAGCTTCCGGACGGGGCTTGAAGCTTTCTTT. Its protein is CASSFRTGLEAFF.

This rearrangement joins TRBV2 to TRBJ1-1, with D maybe TRBD1 (6 bases). The germline V gene has CDR1 SNHLY and CDR2 FYNNEI. Trimming stripped 4 bases from V and 2 bases from J, with 8 bases between. The CDR3 has 13 amino acids. CDR3 sequence (DNA): TGTGCCAGCAGTGGGACAGTCAACACTGAAGCTTTCTTT. Residues: CASSGTVNTEAFF.

The chain combines TRBV6-4 with TRBJ2-3, with 9 bases aligning to TRBD2. Trimming at V came to 5 bases and at J to 3 bases, leaving 6 bases not matched to a gene. Germline assignment: CDR1 MRHNA and CDR2 SNTAGT. The CDR3 spans 15 residues. The CDR3: CASSLAGVETDTQYF. The CDR3 DNA reads as TGTGCCAGCAGTTTAGCGGGAGTTGAAACAGATACGCAGTATTTT.

Written as DNA, the CDR3 is TGTGCCAGCAGCTCGGACAGCGTGAACACTGAAGCTTTCTTT. The encoded protein is CASSSDSVNTEAFF. The chain joins TRBV6-4 to TRBJ1-1; a weak D match, TRBD1 (6 bases). Germline CDR1 reads MRHNA; CDR2 reads SNTAGT. Trimming pared 6 bases from V and 0 bases from J, leaving 11 bases between. This CDR3 region has 14 residues.

This chain connects TRBV2 to TRBJ1-4; TRBD1 matches at 7 bases. Trimming removed 6 bases from V and 6 bases from J; junction bases left unmatched: 10. In germline, CDR1 is SNHLY, CDR2 FYNNEI. This CDR3 region has 15 residues. The CDR3 region is CASSDSGTAYEKLFF. The CDR3 coding sequence is TGTGCCAGCAGCGACTCCGGGACAGCCTATGAAAAACTGTTTTTT.

The count of this clone is one. This CDR3 reads CASSSLGDYGYTF. CDR3 DNA: TGTGCCAGCAGCTCCCTGGGGGATTATGGCTACACCTTC. J is TRBJ1-2 and V is TRBV2; a weak D match, TRBD1 (5 bases). Germline V lookup: CDR1 SNHLY, CDR2 FYNNEI. V lost 6 bases and J lost 5, with 13 bases in between. The CDR3 length is 13 residues.

The genes are TRBV27 and TRBJ1-2; the D gene is possibly TRBD1 (6 bases). V gave up 3 bases and J gave up 8 bases, with 13 bases separating them. Germline CDR1 reads MNHEY; CDR2 reads SMNVEV (reference sequence). The CDR3 has 13 residues. Written as DNA, the CDR3 is TGTGCCAGCAGTTTGGGGGGGCGGGGAGGCTACACCTTC. This translates into CASSLGGRGGYTF.

The gene calls are TRBV5-4 and TRBJ1-1; unclear D gene. Germline-derived CDR1 and CDR2 are SGHNT and YYREEE (reference sequence). The CDR3 contains 14 residues. The V gene lost 5 bases and the J gene lost 3 bases, with 14 bases spanning the gap. The CDR3 DNA reads TGTGCCAGCAGGCCTGACATGGGAGACACTGAAGCTTTCTTT. This translates into CASRPDMGDTEAFF.

The rearrangement joins TRBV10-3 to TRBJ2-1; 8 positions agree with TRBD1. J lost 0 bases, V lost 5 bases, and 3 bases had no gene match. CDR1 is ENHRY, CDR2 SYGVKD, per germline. CDR3 length: 15 residues. CDR3 coding DNA: TGTGCCATCAGTTTAACAGGGGGCTCCTACAATGAGCAGTTCTTC. Protein product: CAISLTGGSYNEQFF.

This sequence joins TRBV6-5 and TRBJ1-1; D is undetermined. V lost 4 bases, J lost 6 bases, and 15 bases lay in between. The CDR3 has 14 amino acids. The germline V gene encodes CDR1 MNHEY and CDR2 SVGAGI. The chain's CDR3 is CASSFTQGGSEAFF. CDR3 bases: TGTGCCAGCAGTTTCACCCAAGGAGGATCTGAAGCTTTCTTT.

The chain has TRBV27 and TRBJ1-2; TRBD1 agrees at 7 bases. With V trimmed by 1 base and J by 6 bases, 2 bases remained unmatched. Looked up from germline, CDR1 is MNHEY and CDR2 is SMNVEV (reference sequence). CDR3 size: 13 residues. For the CDR3, the DNA is TGTGCCAGCAGTTTATTAACAGGGGATGGCTACACCTTC. Translation gives CASSLLTGDGYTF.

In DNA form, the CDR3 reads TGTGCCAGCAGTTACTCGGGCCGAGGAAACACCATATATTTT. This translates into CASSYSGRGNTIYF. The chain couples TRBV6-5 to TRBJ1-3; D ambiguous. Trimming shortened V by 0 bases and J by 4 bases, and 7 bases separated the two germline ends. This CDR3 has 14 residues. Germline V gene data show CDR1 as MNHEY and CDR2 as SVGAGI.

V and J are TRBV5-1 and TRBJ2-7; 11 nucleotides agree with TRBD1. CDR1 and CDR2 from the germline V gene are SGHRS and YFSETQ. Unmatched junction bases numbered 4, after V lost 4 bases and J lost 1 base. This CDR3 comprises 15 residues. This CDR3 is CASSAGTGGSYEQYV. As DNA, the CDR3 is TGCGCCAGCAGCGCCGGGACAGGGGGTTCCTACGAGCAGTACGTC.

The rearrangement uses TRBV30 and TRBJ2-7; TRBD1 aligns across 12 bases. The CDR3 is 16 amino acids. CDR1 GTSNPN and CDR2 SVGIG come from the germline V gene (reference sequence). V lost 1 base, J lost 3 bases, and 7 bases stayed unmatched. Here the CDR3 reads CAWSGLGTGGNYEQYF. CDR3 bases: TGTGCCTGGAGTGGTTTGGGGACAGGGGGCAACTACGAGCAGTACTTC. Using reference TRBV30 and TRBJ2-7 for the parts outside the CDR3, the full variable domain is SQTIHQWPATLVQPVGSPLSLECTVEGTSNPNLYWYRQAAGRGLQLLFYSVGIGQISSEVPQNLSASRPQDRQFILSSKKLLLSDSGFYLCAWSGLGTGGNYEQYFGPGTRLTVT.

The chain combines TRBV6-5 with TRBJ2-7; 9 nucleotides align to TRBD2. V lost 2 bases to trimming and J lost 2 bases; unmatched junction nucleotides: 4. The CDR3 spans 15 residues. CDR1 and CDR2 from the germline V gene are MNHEY and SVGAGI. The CDR3 loop reads CASSYSASGAYEQYF. CDR3 bases: TGTGCCAGCAGTTACAGCGCTAGCGGGGCCTACGAGCAGTACTTC.

The V call is TRBV30, the J call TRBJ2-1, with 7 bases lining up with TRBD2. Germline values: CDR1 GTSNPN, CDR2 SVGIG (reference sequence). The V gene end was trimmed by 4 bases and the J gene end by 0 bases; junction bases not matched to a gene: 6. The CDR3 spans 15 residues. The CDR3 loop reads CAWIPRGFSYNEQFF. CDR3 DNA sequence: TGTGCCTGGATCCCGCGGGGGTTCTCCTACAATGAGCAGTTCTTC.

The V gene is TRBV27, the J gene TRBJ1-2, with 7 bases fitting TRBD1. The CDR3 length is 13 residues. The germline gives CDR1 MNHEY, CDR2 SMNVEV (reference sequence). V lost 7 bases, J lost 4 bases, and 6 bases stayed unmatched. The CDR3 is CASTSRGAYGYTF. The CDR3 coding sequence is TGTGCCAGCACCTCCAGGGGGGCCTATGGCTACACCTTC.

The chain uses TRBV7-2 and TRBJ1-1; no clear D gene. Germline CDR1 SGHTA, CDR2 FQGNSA. Trimming removed 1 base from V and 4 bases from J, with 10 bases in between. This CDR3 region has 14 residues. The CDR3: CASSLVWVSTEAFF. The CDR3 DNA reads as TGTGCCAGCAGCTTAGTATGGGTAAGCACTGAAGCTTTCTTT.

The chain has TRBV6-1 and TRBJ1-1; the match to TRBD1 covers 8 bases. The CDR3 covers 16 residues. Germline loops: CDR1 MNHNS, CDR2 SASEGT. Trimming at V came to 3 bases and at J to 5 bases, leaving 11 bases not matched to a gene. CDR3: CASSDEGTGLRTEAFF. In DNA, the CDR3 is TGTGCCAGCAGTGACGAGGGGACAGGTCTGAGGACTGAAGCTTTCTTT.

This clone was observed a handful of times. This rearrangement joins TRBV9 to TRBJ2-1; D remains unclear. The germline V and J ends were trimmed by 0 bases and 7 bases, with 5 bases remaining between them. CDR1 is SGDLS and CDR2 is YYNGEE in the germline V gene. The CDR3 is 12 residues long. The chain's CDR3 is CASSVGQNEQFF. The CDR3 DNA reads as TGTGCCAGCAGCGTAGGGCAGAATGAGCAGTTCTTC.